One sample yielded the 7 T cell receptor beta chains listed below, sequenced in a study of T cells expressing NK-cell markers. TCRdb reprocessed the 5' RACE reads and keeps a single row for each CDR3 protein, giving no DNA. This repertoire includes approximately 420,000 distinct CDR3 sequences. Input material: blood T cells: a sorted CD56 or NKG2C T cell subset, CD4+ or CD8+ T cells, or bulk PBMC T cells (not recorded which). The receptors originated from a woman between 50 and 59 years old in good health.

V usage is TRBV5-1 and J usage is TRBJ2-2. This CDR3 has 14 amino acids. Germline V CDR1 and CDR2: SGHRS, YFSETQ. The chain's CDR3 is CASSAESAGGELFF. The full variable domain, completed using reference TRBV5-1 and TRBJ2-2, is KAGVTQTPRYLIKTRGQQVTLSCSPISGHRSVSWYQQTPGQGLQFLFEYFSETQRNKGNFPGRFSGRQFSNSRSEMNVSTLELGDSALYLCASSAESAGGELFFGEGSRLTVL.

This chain uses TRBV24-1 with TRBJ2-1; checking the TCRdb D call of TRBD2 is not possible without DNA. CDR1 and CDR2 from the germline V gene are KGHDR and SFDVKD. The CDR3 is 12 amino acids. This CDR3 is CATRLGRGEQFF.

The chain is built from TRBV5-1 and TRBJ2-2; the D call from TCRdb, TRBD1, cannot be confirmed without DNA. Germline V gene lookup returns CDR1 SGHRS and CDR2 YFSETQ. The CDR3 sequence is 16 residues long. CDR3 region: CASSPDRGRVTGELFF. Combining the CDR3 with reference TRBV5-1 and TRBJ2-2 gives the whole variable domain KAGVTQTPRYLIKTRGQQVTLSCSPISGHRSVSWYQQTPGQGLQFLFEYFSETQRNKGNFPGRFSGRQFSNSRSEMNVSTLELGDSALYLCASSPDRGRVTGELFFGEGSRLTVL.

V is TRBV5-4 and J is TRBJ1-6. From germline, CDR1 is SGHNT and CDR2 YYREEE (reference sequence). This CDR3 spans 15 amino acids. CDR3 in amino acids: CASRLDLFGNSPLHF.

The chain uses TRBV7-9 and TRBJ1-3; TCRdb selects TRBD1, and the lack of DNA leaves this call unchecked. Germline CDR1 reads SEHNR; CDR2 reads FQNEAQ (reference sequence). This CDR3 is built from 20 residues. The CDR3 is CASSSSKTGTGGSSGNTIYF.

This chain uses TRBV27 with TRBJ2-4. The length of the CDR3 is 16 residues. The V gene's germline CDR1 is MNHEY and CDR2 SMNVEV (reference sequence). CDR3: CATPSHLFSAKNIQYF.

The chain couples TRBV2 to TRBJ1-1. The germline V gene encodes CDR1 SNHLY and CDR2 FYNNEI. This CDR3 is 11 amino acids long. This CDR3 reads CASCFETEAFF.